The 11 T cell receptor beta chains listed next were all sequenced from one sample in a study of T cells in Graves' hyperthyroidism and ophthalmopathy (dated by TCRdb to between 2019 and 2020). Libraries were made using multiplex PCR. The instrument given in TCRdb is Illumina HiSeq 2000. TCR beta CDR3 regions were amplified from RNA transcripts. The first round of RT-PCR for the TCR CDR3 was performed with the HTBI primer set and the Qiagen OneStep RT-PCR kit. Using fastp trimming at Q25 and MiXCR clonotype assembly, TCRdb reanalyzed the public sequencing data and kept in-frame beta chains. All rows with the same CDR3 protein become a single entry with the most common DNA and genes. The sample data list roughly 500,000 distinct CDR3 sequences, and more than 15% of these were observed just once. Roughly 29% of the sample belongs to the ten largest clones. The sample comprised blood. These receptors all stem from a woman aged 30 to 39 with Graves' ophthalmopathy.

The CDR3 loop is CASSSQNVETQYF. The CDR3 nucleotides read TGTGCCAGCAGTTCTCAGAATGTGGAGACCCAGTACTTC. The chain carries TRBV6-2 or TRBV6-3 and TRBJ2-5, with D unclear. CDR1 and CDR2 (germline): MNHEY, SVGEGT. With 4 bases removed from V and 5 bases from J, the gap between germline ends came to 11 bases. The CDR3 runs to 13 residues.

Many counts were recorded for this clonotype. V and J are TRBV20-1 and TRBJ2-7, with D possibly matching TRBD2 (5 bases). Germline CDR1 reads DFQATT; CDR2 reads SNEGSKA (reference sequence). This CDR3 is 15 amino acids long. V lost 1 base and J 5 bases, leaving 18 bases between the germline ends. The CDR3 protein is CSARVWLAGRNEQYF. The CDR3 DNA sequence: TGCAGTGCTAGAGTTTGGCTAGCCGGTCGAAACGAGCAGTACTTC.

The rearrangement uses TRBV20-1 and TRBJ2-1; 14 bases fit TRBD2. With V trimmed by 3 bases and J by 7 bases, 5 bases remained unmatched. Per the germline V gene, CDR1 is DFQATT and CDR2 is SNEGSKA (reference sequence). The CDR3 consists of 15 residues. This CDR3 reads CSASGGLAGGNEQFF. In DNA, the CDR3 is TGCAGTGCTAGTGGCGGACTAGCGGGAGGTAATGAGCAGTTCTTC.

This clonotype was recorded many times. The chain couples TRBV5-1 to TRBJ2-7; D assignment may be TRBD1 or TRBD2 (5 bases each). Germline CDR1 reads SGHRS; CDR2 reads YFSETQ. V was cut by 0 bases and J by 4 bases, with 14 bases left in between. The CDR3 is made up of 15 amino acids. In DNA form, the CDR3 reads TGCGCCAGCAGCTTGGGAAGACTGGGGGTGTACGAGCAGTACTTC. It is translated as CASSLGRLGVYEQYF.

This chain links TRBV20-1 with TRBJ2-3, with D perhaps matching TRBD1 (5 bases). This CDR3 has 14 amino acids. Trimming removed 6 bases from V and 8 bases from J, with 21 bases in between. CDR1 and CDR2 from the germline V gene are DFQATT and SNEGSKA (reference sequence). The CDR3: CSATQGFRTGTQYF. For the CDR3, the DNA is TGCAGTGCCACCCAGGGATTTAGGACGGGTACGCAGTATTTT.

Notes on this clonotype: This may be a read error, as it is one base from a much larger clone. The gene calls are TRBV2 and TRBJ1-4; D possibly corresponds to TRBD1 (5 bases). The V gene's germline CDR1 is SNHLY and CDR2 FYNNEI. V gave up 2 bases and J gave up 10 bases, with 17 bases separating them. The CDR3 spans 15 residues. CDR3 DNA: TGTGCCAGCAGTGAAAATGCGGGGGGGATAGGAAAACTGTTTTTT. It is translated as CASSENAGGIGKLFF.

This clonotype came up many times. This chain connects TRBV6-2 or TRBV6-3 to TRBJ1-1, with no clear D. Germline-derived CDR1 and CDR2 are MNHEY and SVGEGT. V lost 0 bases and J 5 bases, leaving 13 bases between the germline ends. CDR3 length: 15 residues. CDR3 loop: CASSYSIPTLTEAFF. Here the CDR3 DNA reads TGTGCCAGCAGTTACTCGATCCCGACGTTAACTGAAGCTTTCTTT.

V is TRBV7-2 and J is TRBJ2-3, with TRBD2 matching over 8 bases. The germline CDR1 and CDR2 sequences are SGHTA and FQGNSA. The CDR3 contains 15 residues. The V and J ends lost 7 bases and 2 bases, in that order; junction bases with no gene match: 8. This chain's CDR3 is CASTLRAGATDTQYF. In DNA form, the CDR3 reads TGTGCCAGCACCCTTAGAGCGGGGGCCACAGATACGCAGTATTTT. Complete variable domain (other parts from reference TRBV7-2 and TRBJ2-3): GAGVSQSPSNKVTEKGKDVELRCDPISGHTALYWYRQSLGQGLEFLIYFQGNSAPDKSGLPSDRFSAERTGGSVSTLTIQRTQQEDSAVYLCASTLRAGATDTQYFGPGTRLTVL.

This clonotype was counted between two and nine times. The rearrangement joins TRBV28 to TRBJ2-7, with D unclear. V lost 3 bases, J lost 5 bases, and 17 bases lay in between. The germline V gene has CDR1 MDHEN and CDR2 SYDVKM. This CDR3 is 15 amino acids long. The CDR3 DNA sequence: TGTGCCAGCAGTTTTACGTCCGGGTTGGGTAACGAGCAGTACTTC. Encoded protein: CASSFTSGLGNEQYF.

This chain links TRBV19 with TRBJ1-1; TRBD1 matches 8 bases. This CDR3 has 15 residues. CDR1 is LNHDA and CDR2 is SQIVND in the germline V gene (reference sequence). V gave up 5 bases and J gave up 5 bases; unmatched junction bases: 10. Written as DNA, the CDR3 is TGTGCCAGTAGTGCCCGACGTCAGGGGGCAACTGAAGCTTTCTTT. It translates to CASSARRQGATEAFF.

This clonotype has just a few counts. The genes are TRBV6-2 or TRBV6-3 and TRBJ2-5; D uncertain. Trimming took 6 bases from V and 5 from J, leaving 10 bases between them. Germline V lookup: CDR1 MNHEY, CDR2 SVGEGT. CDR3 length equals 12 residues. In DNA, the CDR3 is TGTGCCAGCAGCGACAACTCGGAGACCCAGTACTTC. This translates into CASSDNSETQYF.